The clone carrying this T cell receptor (beta chain) was counted only a few times. Its antigen remains unknown. Profiling relied on immunoSEQ multiplex PCR, and the TCRdb table lists in-frame clones only, not all of them. The profile shows about 24,000 clones, approximately 83% of them singletons. This record belongs to a study of graft-versus-host responses after intestinal transplantation. For the study at large: Each transplant was multivisceral, liver-intestinal, or isolated intestinal. Recipients uniformly received anti-thymocyte globulin induction, followed by tacrolimus and steroids for two to four years. Study-level points and caveats: Investigators detected GvH clones in recipient marrow, with some emerging earlier in ileum or blood.

V shed 7 bases and J shed 2 bases, with 12 bases lying between them. This CDR3 is built from 12 residues. The germline V gene encodes CDR1 SQVTM and CDR2 ANQGSEA. Sequencing used PBMCs, obtained approximately 450 days after intestinal transplant. The chain has TRBV29-1 and TRBJ2-7, with D perhaps assigned TRBD1 or TRBD2 (5 bases each). This TCR was sampled from a human patient who received an intestinal transplant, so some T cells may come from the graft donor. The CDR3 region is CSAGTATYEQYF. The CDR3 region has the DNA TGCAGCGCCGGGACCGCTACCTACGAGCAGTACTTC.